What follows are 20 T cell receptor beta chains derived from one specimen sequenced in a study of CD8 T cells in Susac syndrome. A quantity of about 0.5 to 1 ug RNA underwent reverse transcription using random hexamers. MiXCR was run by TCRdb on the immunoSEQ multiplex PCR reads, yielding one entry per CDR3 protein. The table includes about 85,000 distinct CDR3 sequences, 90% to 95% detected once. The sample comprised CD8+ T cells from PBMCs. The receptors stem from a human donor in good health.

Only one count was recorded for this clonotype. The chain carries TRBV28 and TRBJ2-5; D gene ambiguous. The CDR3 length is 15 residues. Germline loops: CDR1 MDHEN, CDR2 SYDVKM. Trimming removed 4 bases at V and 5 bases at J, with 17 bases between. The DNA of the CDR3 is TGTGCCAGCAGTTCCCCATTCCTAATCGACGAGACCCAGTACTTC. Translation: CASSSPFLIDETQYF.

The CDR3 region is CASSLGPDRVSEAFF. CDR3 DNA: TGTGCCAGCAGCTTAGGGCCGGACAGGGTCAGTGAAGCTTTCTTT. This chain connects TRBV13 to TRBJ1-1, with 8 bases fitting TRBD1. J gave up 7 bases and V 0 bases, and 7 bases lay outside the gene matches. The CDR3 is 15 amino acids. The germline V gene has CDR1 PRHDT and CDR2 FYEKMQ (reference sequence).

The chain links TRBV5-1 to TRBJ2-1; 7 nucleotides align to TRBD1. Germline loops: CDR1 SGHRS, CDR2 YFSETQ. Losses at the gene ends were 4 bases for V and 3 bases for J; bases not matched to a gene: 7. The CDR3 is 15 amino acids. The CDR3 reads CASSNPGDSYNEQFF. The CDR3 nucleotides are TGCGCCAGCAGCAACCCTGGGGACAGCTACAATGAGCAGTTCTTC.

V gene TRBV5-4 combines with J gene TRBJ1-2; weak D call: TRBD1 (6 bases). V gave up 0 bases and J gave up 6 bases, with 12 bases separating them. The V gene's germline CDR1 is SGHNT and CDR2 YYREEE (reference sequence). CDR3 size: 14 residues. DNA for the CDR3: TGTGCCAGCAGCTTGGCCCCAGGGGACGATGGCTACACCTTC. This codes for CASSLAPGDDGYTF. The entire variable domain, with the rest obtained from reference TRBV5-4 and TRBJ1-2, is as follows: ETGVTQSPTHLIKTRGQQVTLRCSSQSGHNTVSWYQQALGQGPQFIFQYYREEENGRGNFPPRFSGLQFPNYSSELNVNALELDDSALYLCASSLAPGDDGYTFGSGTRLTVV.

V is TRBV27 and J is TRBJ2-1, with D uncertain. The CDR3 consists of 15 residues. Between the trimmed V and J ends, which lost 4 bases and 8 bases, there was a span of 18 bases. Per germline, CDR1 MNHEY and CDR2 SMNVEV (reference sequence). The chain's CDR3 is CASSSLAEQRYEQFF. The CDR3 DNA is TGTGCCAGCAGTTCACTGGCGGAGCAAAGATATGAGCAGTTCTTC.

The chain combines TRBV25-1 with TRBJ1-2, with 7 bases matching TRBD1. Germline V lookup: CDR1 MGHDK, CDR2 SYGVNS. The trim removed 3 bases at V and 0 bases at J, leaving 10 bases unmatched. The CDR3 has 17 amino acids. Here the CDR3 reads CASSDDRGTDANYGYTF. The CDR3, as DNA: TGTGCCAGCAGTGATGACAGAGGGACAGATGCTAACTATGGCTACACCTTC.

The CDR3 reads CASSQGVKYEQYF. The CDR3 nucleotides are TGTGCCAGCAGCCAGGGAGTGAAGTACGAGCAGTACTTC. This chain connects TRBV3-1 to TRBJ2-7; a weak D match, TRBD2 (5 bases). Germline CDR1 and CDR2: LGHDT and YNNKEL (reference sequence). The CDR3 is made up of 13 amino acids. V lost 3 bases, J lost 4 bases, and 10 bases lay in between.

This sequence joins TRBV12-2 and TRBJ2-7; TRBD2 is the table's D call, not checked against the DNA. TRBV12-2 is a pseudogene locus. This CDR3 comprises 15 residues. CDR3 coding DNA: TGTGCAAGTCGCCCGGTGAGGGGTTTCCCCTACGAGCAGTACTTC. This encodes CASRPVRGFPYEQYF.

The CDR3 DNA follows: TGTGCCAGCCAAAGAGGTCAGGGCAGGTACGAGCAGTACGTC. Residues: CASQRGQGRYEQYV. This rearrangement joins TRBV11-2 to TRBJ2-7; weak D call: TRBD1 (5 bases). The CDR3 length is 14 residues. Germline values: CDR1 SGHAT, CDR2 FQNNGV. V lost 8 bases and J lost 4, with 18 bases in between.

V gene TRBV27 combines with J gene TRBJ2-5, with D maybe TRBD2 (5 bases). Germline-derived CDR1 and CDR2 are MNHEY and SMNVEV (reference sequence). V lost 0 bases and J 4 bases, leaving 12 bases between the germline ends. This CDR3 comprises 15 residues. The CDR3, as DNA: TGTGCCAGCAGTTTATCTGACTATGGGCTAGAGACCCAGTACTTC. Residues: CASSLSDYGLETQYF.

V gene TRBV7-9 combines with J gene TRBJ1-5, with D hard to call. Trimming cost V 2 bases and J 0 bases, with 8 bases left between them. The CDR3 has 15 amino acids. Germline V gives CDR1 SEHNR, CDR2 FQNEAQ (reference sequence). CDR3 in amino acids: CASSLWGDSNQPQHF. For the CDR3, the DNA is TGTGCCAGCAGCTTATGGGGTGATAGCAATCAGCCCCAGCATTTT.

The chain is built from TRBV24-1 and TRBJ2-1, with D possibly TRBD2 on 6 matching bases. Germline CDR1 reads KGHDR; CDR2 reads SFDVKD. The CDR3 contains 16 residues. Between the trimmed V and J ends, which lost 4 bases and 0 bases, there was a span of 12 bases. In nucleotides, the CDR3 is TGTGCCACCAGTGACCTTGGGGGGAGCTCCTACAATGAGCAGTTCTTC. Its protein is CATSDLGGSSYNEQFF.

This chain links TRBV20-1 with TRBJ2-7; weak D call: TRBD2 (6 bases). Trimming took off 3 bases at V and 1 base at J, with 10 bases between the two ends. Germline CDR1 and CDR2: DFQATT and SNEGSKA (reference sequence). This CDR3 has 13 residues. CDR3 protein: CSARLTSSYEQYV. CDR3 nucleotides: TGCAGTGCTAGGCTGACTAGTTCCTACGAGCAGTACGTC.

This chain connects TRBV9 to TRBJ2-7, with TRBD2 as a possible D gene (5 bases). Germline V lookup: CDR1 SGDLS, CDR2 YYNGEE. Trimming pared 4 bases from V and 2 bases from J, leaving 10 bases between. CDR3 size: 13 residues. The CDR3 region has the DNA TGTGCCAGCAGCTCGGGGTCCGCCTACGAGCAGTACTTC. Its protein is CASSSGSAYEQYF. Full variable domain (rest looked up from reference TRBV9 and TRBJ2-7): DSGVTQTPKHLITATGQRVTLRCSPRSGDLSVYWYQQSLDQGLQFLIQYYNGEERAKGNILERFSAQQFPDLHSELNLSSLELGDSALYFCASSSGSAYEQYFGPGTRLTVT.

CDR3 amino acids: CASSSLGADDTQYF. In DNA form, the CDR3 reads TGTGCCAGCAGTTCCCTAGGAGCGGATGATACGCAGTATTTT. The V and J genes are TRBV27 and TRBJ2-3, with D maybe TRBD2 (5 bases). Deletions cut 4 bases from V and 6 bases from J, with 14 bases between. The length of the CDR3 is 14 residues. Germline values: CDR1 MNHEY, CDR2 SMNVEV (reference sequence).

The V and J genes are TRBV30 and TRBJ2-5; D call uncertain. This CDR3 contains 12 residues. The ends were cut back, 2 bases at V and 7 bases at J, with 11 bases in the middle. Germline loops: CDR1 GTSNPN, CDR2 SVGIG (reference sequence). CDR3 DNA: TGTGCCTGGAGTCCGACCCACAGGACCCAGTACTTC. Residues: CAWSPTHRTQYF.

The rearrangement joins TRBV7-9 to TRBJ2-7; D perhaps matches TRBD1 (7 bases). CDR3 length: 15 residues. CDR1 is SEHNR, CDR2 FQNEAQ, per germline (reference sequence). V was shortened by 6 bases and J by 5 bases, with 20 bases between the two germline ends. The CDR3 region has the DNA TGTGCCAGCAGTCCCACGGAGGGGGCGATTAACGAGCAGTACTTC. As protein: CASSPTEGAINEQYF.

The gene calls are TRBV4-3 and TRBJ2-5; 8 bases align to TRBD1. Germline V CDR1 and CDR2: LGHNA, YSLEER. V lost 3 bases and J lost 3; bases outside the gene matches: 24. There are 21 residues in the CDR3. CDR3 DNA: TGCGCCAGCAGCCAGAGTACCCTACAGGGGGAAGGTCTCTTGGTGGAAGAGACCCAGTACTTC. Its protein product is CASSQSTLQGEGLLVEETQYF.

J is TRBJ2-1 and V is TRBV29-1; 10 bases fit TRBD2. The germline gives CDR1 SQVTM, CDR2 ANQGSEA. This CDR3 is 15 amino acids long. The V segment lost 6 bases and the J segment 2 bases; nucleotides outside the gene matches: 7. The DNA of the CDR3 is TGCAGCGTAGCAAGAGCGGGAGGGCCCTACAATGAGCAGTTCTTC. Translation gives CSVARAGGPYNEQFF.

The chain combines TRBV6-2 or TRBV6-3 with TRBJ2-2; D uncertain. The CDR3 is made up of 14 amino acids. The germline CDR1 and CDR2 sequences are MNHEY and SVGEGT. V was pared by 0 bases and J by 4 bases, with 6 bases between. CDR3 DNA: TGTGCCAGCAGTTACTCGATGAGCACCGGGGAGCTGTTTTTT. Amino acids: CASSYSMSTGELFF.